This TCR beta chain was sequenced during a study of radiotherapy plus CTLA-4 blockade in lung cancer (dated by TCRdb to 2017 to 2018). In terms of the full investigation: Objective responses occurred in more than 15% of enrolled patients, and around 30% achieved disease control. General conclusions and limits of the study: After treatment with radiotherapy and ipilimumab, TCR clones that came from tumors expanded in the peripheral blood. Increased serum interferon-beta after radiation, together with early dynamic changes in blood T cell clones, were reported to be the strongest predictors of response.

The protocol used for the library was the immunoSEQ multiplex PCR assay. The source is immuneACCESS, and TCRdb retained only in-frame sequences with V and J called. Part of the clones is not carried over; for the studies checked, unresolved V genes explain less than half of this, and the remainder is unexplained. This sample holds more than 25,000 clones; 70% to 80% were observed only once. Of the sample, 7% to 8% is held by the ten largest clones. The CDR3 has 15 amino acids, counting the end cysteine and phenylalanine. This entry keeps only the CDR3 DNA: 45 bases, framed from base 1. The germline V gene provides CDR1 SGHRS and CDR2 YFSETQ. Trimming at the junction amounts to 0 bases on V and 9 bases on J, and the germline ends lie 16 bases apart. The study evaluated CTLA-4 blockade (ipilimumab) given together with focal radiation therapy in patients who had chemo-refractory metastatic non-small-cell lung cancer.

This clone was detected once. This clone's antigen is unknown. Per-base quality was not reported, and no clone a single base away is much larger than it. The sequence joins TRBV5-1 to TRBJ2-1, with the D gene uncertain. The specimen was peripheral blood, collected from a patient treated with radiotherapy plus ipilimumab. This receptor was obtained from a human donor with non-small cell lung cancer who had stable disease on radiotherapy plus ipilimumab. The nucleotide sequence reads TGCGCCAGCAGCTTGGAGGTCAGACCCCCCGGTGAGCAGTTCTTC. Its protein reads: CASSLEVRPPGEQFF. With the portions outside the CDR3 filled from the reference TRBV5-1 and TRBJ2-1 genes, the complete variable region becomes KAGVTQTPRYLIKTRGQQVTLSCSPISGHRSVSWYQQTPGQGLQFLFEYFSETQRNKGNFPGRFSGRQFSNSRSEMNVSTLELGDSALYLCASSLEVRPPGEQFFGPGTRLTVL.